This T cell receptor (beta chain) was identified during a study of cytomegalovirus exposure and HLA in healthy donors. Study background: Researchers previously reported finding roughly 120 million unique TCR beta sequences from about 170 million T cells. The study, taken as a whole, reports: Cytomegalovirus-associated status was assigned to 150 to 200 TCR beta chains. Across donors, sequencing depth was assumed by presence/absence analyses to be roughly uniform. For cytomegalovirus status, the classifier reportedly gave diagnoses with high specificity and sensitivity.

This clone has a handful of counts. Its antigen is currently unknown. Other nucleotide sequences in the sample specify the same CDR3. CDR3 length: 13 amino acids. The V gene's germline CDR1 is MNHEY and CDR2 SVGAGI. Deletions cut 0 bases from V and 5 bases from J, with 7 bases between. Use of 60 Vbeta and 13 Jbeta primers characterized the PCR. Profiled with immunoSEQ multiplex PCR; TCRdb holds only in-frame clones, not every one. The table includes about 130,000 clones, approximately 10% detected once. Sequencing was carried out using PBMCs. The chain combines TRBV6-5 with TRBJ1-2, with D maybe TRBD1 (6 bases). The source is a woman between 40 and 50 years old in good health and CMV-seropositive. Here the CDR3 reads CASSYSGQYGYTF. CDR3 nucleotide sequence: TGTGCCAGCAGTTACTCTGGACAGTATGGCTACACCTTC.